One sample yielded the 12 T cell receptor beta chains listed below, sequenced in a study of T cells in Graves' hyperthyroidism and ophthalmopathy. Amplified regions were TCR beta CDR3 sequences from RNA transcripts. The TCR CDR3 first-round RT-PCR relied on the HTBI primer set. MiXCR, applied by TCRdb to the multiplex PCR reads, yields one record per CDR3 protein. Of approximately 640,000 distinct CDR3 sequences in the sample, roughly 46% are singletons; the top ten hold less than 9%. The sequencing input was peripheral blood or thyroid tissue (not recorded which). The receptors shown here come from an adult man with Graves' disease, either hyperthyroidism or ophthalmopathy (not recorded which).

The chain has TRBV29-1 and TRBJ1-4, with D possibly TRBD1 on 6 matching bases. Trimming took off 1 base at V and 8 bases at J, with 14 bases between the two ends. Germline CDR1 and CDR2: SQVTM and ANQGSEA. This CDR3 has 14 amino acids. In DNA, the CDR3 is TGCAGCGTTGAAGTGAGGGGGAAACGAGAAAAACTGTTTTTT. This gives the protein CSVEVRGKREKLFF. Drawing the rest from reference TRBV29-1 and TRBJ1-4, the complete variable domain is SAVISQKPSRDICQRGTSLTIQCQVDSQVTMMFWYRQQPGQSLTLIATANQGSEATYESGFVIDKFPISRPNLTFSTLTVSNMSPEDSSIYLCSVEVRGKREKLFFGSGTQLSVL.

This clonotype turned up a few times. V and J are TRBV29-1 and TRBJ2-7; TRBD1 matches 10 bases. This CDR3 is built from 13 residues. Per germline, CDR1 SQVTM and CDR2 ANQGSEA. Germline trimming cut 7 bases from V and 3 bases from J; bases unmatched to any gene: 6. The CDR3 DNA sequence: TGCAGCGGAGGGGACAGGGGTCTCTACGAGCAGTACTTC. This encodes CSGGDRGLYEQYF.

This clonotype was seen a few times. This could be a read error, since a much larger clone is one nucleotide away. The rearrangement uses TRBV10-3 and TRBJ2-5; D is possibly TRBD1 (5 bases). V was shortened by 3 bases and J by 4 bases, with 9 bases between the two germline ends. This CDR3 has 13 amino acids. Germline loops: CDR1 ENHRY, CDR2 SYGVKD. CDR3 nucleotides: TGTGCCATCAGTGACAGGGTGGGAGAGACCCAGTACTTC. Translated: CAISDRVGETQYF.

The chain has TRBV19 and TRBJ1-2; D is possibly TRBD1 (6 bases). The ends were cut back, 2 bases at V and 2 bases at J, with 12 bases in the middle. This CDR3 contains 15 residues. Germline V gene lookup returns CDR1 LNHDA and CDR2 SQIVND (reference sequence). CDR3: CASSISGQSNYGYTF. CDR3 DNA sequence: TGTGCCAGTAGTATAAGCGGACAGTCAAACTATGGCTACACCTTC.

The chain uses TRBV9 and TRBJ1-2; 7 bases agree with TRBD1. Looked up from germline, CDR1 is SGDLS and CDR2 is YYNGEE. V trimming: 0 bases; J trimming: 5 bases; junction bases outside the gene matches: 16. This CDR3 contains 18 residues. The CDR3 DNA reads TGTGCCAGCAGCGTAGGGGGAGCCCTAGGGGGCCCGAGGTATGGCTACACCTTC. Residues: CASSVGGALGGPRYGYTF.

The chain carries TRBV20-1 and TRBJ1-4, with 7 bases lining up with TRBD1. CDR1 DFQATT and CDR2 SNEGSKA come from the germline V gene (reference sequence). CDR3 length equals 12 residues. The CDR3 reads CSLQQGSEKLFF. The CDR3 nucleotides are TGCAGCCTTCAACAGGGGTCTGAAAAACTGTTTTTT.

Comment on this clonotype: The germline gene is not matched at one end of the junction; a read error may be the cause. This chain joins TRBV7-2 and TRBJ2-5, with D possibly TRBD1 on 5 matching bases. The CDR3 runs 16 residues. Germline CDR1 and CDR2: SGHTA and FQGNSA. In DNA, the CDR3 is TGTGCCAACAGCCCCGTCGGCCAGGGCGGTCAAGAGACCCAGTACTTC. Translating gives CANSPVGQGGQETQYF.

This clonotype was seen many times. The J gene is TRBJ2-7, the V gene TRBV20-1; 10 nucleotides match TRBD2. The V gene end was trimmed by 5 bases and the J gene end by 4 bases; junction bases not matched to a gene: 5. CDR3 size: 13 residues. Looked up from germline, CDR1 is DFQATT and CDR2 is SNEGSKA (reference sequence). The CDR3 DNA is TGCAGTGCTCCGGGGACTAGCGAGTACGAGCAGTACTTC. This sequence encodes CSAPGTSEYEQYF.

This clonotype has just a few counts. This sequence joins TRBV7-9 and TRBJ1-2, with a tentative D call TRBD1 (6 bases). The germline V and J ends were trimmed by 5 bases and 4 bases, with 17 bases remaining between them. The CDR3 runs to 15 residues. Germline values: CDR1 SEHNR, CDR2 FQNEAQ (reference sequence). The CDR3 DNA follows: TGTGCCAGCAGCCCACAGGGACGAGCCCTCTATGGCTACACCTTC. It is translated as CASSPQGRALYGYTF.

V is TRBV10-3 and J is TRBJ1-1; TRBD1 agrees at 8 bases. The CDR3 is made up of 14 amino acids. V trimming: 5 bases; J trimming: 5 bases; junction bases outside the gene matches: 7. Germline CDR1 is ENHRY and CDR2 is SYGVKD. In DNA form, the CDR3 reads TGTGCCATCAGTCCTGGACAGGGTGGGACTGAAGCTTTCTTT. It codes for CAISPGQGGTEAFF.

There are many counts of this clonotype. This rearrangement joins TRBV9 to TRBJ1-5; D is unresolved. The germline V gene encodes CDR1 SGDLS and CDR2 YYNGEE. This CDR3 is built from 13 residues. V lost 6 bases, J lost 0 bases, and 7 bases lay in between. CDR3 loop: CASILFSNQPQHF. The CDR3, as DNA: TGTGCCAGCATCCTTTTTAGCAATCAGCCCCAGCATTTT.

The V call is TRBV19, the J call TRBJ1-2; weak D call: TRBD1 (5 bases). The length of the CDR3 is 13 residues. With 3 bases removed from V and 4 bases from J, the gap between germline ends came to 9 bases. The germline V gene encodes CDR1 LNHDA and CDR2 SQIVND (reference sequence). CDR3 sequence reads: CASSISGSYGYTF. CDR3 coding DNA: TGTGCCAGTAGTATCTCAGGGAGCTATGGCTACACCTTC.